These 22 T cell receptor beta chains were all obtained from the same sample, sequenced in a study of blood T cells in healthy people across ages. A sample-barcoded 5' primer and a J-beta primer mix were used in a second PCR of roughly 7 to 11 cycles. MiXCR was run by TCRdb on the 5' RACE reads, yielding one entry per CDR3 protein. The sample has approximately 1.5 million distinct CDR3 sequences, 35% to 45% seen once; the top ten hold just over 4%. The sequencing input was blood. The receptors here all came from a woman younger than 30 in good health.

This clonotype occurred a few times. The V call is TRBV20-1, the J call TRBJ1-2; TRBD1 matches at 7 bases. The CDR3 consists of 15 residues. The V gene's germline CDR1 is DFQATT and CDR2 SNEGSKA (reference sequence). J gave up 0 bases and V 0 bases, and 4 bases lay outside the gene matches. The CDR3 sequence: CSARDPGQANYGYTF. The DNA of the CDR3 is TGCAGTGCTAGAGATCCCGGACAGGCTAACTATGGCTACACCTTC.

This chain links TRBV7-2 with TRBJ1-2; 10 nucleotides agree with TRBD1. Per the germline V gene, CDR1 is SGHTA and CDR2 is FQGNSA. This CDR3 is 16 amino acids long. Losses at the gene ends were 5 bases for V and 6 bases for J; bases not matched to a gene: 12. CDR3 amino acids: CASSVNPFGTGDGYTF. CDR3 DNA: TGTGCCAGCAGCGTTAACCCCTTCGGGACAGGGGATGGCTACACCTTC.

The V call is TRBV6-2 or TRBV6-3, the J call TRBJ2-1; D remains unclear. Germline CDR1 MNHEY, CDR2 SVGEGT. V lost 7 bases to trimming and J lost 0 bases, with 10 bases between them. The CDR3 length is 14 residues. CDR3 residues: CASTDHSSYNEQFF. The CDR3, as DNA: TGTGCCAGCACCGACCATAGCTCCTACAATGAGCAGTTCTTC.

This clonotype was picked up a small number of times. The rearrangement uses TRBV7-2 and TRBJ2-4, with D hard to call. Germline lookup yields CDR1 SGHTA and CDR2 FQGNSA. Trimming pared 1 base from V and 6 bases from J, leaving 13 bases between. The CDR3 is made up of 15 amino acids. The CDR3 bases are TGTGCCAGCAGCTTAGGTGGGCAGGCTTTAAACATTCAGTACTTC. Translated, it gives CASSLGGQALNIQYF.

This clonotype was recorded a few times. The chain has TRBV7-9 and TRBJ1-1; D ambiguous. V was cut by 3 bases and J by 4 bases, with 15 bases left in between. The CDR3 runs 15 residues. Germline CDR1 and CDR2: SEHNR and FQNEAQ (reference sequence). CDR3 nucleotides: TGTGCCAGCAGCTTGGATAAGGAAATGGCCACTGAAGCTTTCTTT. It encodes CASSLDKEMATEAFF.

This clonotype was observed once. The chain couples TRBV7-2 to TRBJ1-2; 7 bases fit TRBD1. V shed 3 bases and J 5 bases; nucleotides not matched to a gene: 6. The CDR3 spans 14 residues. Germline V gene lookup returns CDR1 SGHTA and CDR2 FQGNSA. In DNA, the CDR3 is TGTGCCAGCAGCTTGGGTCAGGGACAGTATGGCTACACCTTC. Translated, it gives CASSLGQGQYGYTF.

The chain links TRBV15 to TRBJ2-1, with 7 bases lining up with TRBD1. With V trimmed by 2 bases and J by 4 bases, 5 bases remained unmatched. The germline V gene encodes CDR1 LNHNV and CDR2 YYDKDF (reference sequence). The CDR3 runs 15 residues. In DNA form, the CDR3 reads TGTGCCACCAGCAGAACCCCGGGACAGTACAATGAGCAGTTCTTC. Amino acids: CATSRTPGQYNEQFF.

The CDR3 region is CASRGLGADGYTF. CDR3 nucleotide sequence: TGTGCCAGCAGAGGTTTGGGGGCGGATGGCTACACCTTC. J is TRBJ1-2 and V is TRBV27, with D possibly matching TRBD1 (6 bases). Trimming left V 6 bases short and J 6 bases short, with 14 bases between. CDR1 and CDR2 from the germline V gene are MNHEY and SMNVEV (reference sequence). The length of the CDR3 is 13 residues.

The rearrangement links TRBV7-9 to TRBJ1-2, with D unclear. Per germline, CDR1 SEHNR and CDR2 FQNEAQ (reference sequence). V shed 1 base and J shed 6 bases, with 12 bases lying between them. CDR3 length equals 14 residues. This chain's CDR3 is CASSLDLTVDGYTF. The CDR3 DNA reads TGTGCCAGCAGCTTAGATCTAACAGTTGATGGCTACACCTTC.

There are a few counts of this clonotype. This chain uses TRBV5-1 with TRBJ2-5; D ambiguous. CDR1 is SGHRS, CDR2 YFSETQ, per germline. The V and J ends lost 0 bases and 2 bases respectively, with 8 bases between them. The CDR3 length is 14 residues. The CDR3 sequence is CASSLEPEQETQYF. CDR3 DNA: TGCGCCAGCAGCTTGGAGCCGGAACAAGAGACCCAGTACTTC.

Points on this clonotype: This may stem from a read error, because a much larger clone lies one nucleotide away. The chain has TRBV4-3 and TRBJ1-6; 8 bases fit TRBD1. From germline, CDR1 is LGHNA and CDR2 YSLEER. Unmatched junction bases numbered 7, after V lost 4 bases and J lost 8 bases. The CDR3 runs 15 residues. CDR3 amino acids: CASSLAGGRDSPLHF. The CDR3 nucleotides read TGCGCCAGCAGCCTTGCAGGGGGCAGGGATTCACCCCTCCACTTT.

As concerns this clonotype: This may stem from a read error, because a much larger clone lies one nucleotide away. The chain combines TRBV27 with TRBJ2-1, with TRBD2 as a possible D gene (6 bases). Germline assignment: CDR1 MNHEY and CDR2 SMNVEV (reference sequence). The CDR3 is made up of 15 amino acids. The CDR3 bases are TGTGTCAGCGGGTATACTGGACAAGGAAGGGTTGAGCAGTTCTTC. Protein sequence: CVSGYTGQGRVEQFF.

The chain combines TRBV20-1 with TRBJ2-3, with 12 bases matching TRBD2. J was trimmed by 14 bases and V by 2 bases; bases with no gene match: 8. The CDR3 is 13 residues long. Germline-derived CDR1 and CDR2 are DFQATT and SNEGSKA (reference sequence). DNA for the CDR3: TGCAGTGCTAGACCACGGACTAGCGGGAATAGGTATTTT. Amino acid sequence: CSARPRTSGNRYF.

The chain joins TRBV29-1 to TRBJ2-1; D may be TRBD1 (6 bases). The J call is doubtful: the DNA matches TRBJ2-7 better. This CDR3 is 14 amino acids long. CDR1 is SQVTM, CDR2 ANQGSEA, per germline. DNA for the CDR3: TGCAGCGCCCGCGGACAGAGTAAACCCTACGAGCAGTACTTC. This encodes CSARGQSKPYEQYF.

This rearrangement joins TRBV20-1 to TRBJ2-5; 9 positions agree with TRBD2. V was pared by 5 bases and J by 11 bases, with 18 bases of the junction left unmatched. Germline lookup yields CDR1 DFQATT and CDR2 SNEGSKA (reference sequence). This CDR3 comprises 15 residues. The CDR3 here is CSAGEVAGVVGEQYF. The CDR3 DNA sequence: TGCAGTGCTGGCGAGGTAGCGGGAGTGGTTGGTGAGCAGTACTTC.

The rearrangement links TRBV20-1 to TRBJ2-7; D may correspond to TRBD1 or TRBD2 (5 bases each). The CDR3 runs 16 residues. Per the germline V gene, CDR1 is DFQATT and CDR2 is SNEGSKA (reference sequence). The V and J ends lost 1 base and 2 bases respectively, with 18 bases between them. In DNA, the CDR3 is TGCAGTGCTAGAGGCGAACTAACTCGGGGCCCCTACGAGCAGTACTTC. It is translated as CSARGELTRGPYEQYF.

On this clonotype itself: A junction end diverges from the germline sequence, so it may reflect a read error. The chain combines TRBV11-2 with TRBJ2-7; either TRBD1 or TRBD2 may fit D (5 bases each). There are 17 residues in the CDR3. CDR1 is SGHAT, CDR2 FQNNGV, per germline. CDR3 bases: TGTGTCAGCAACTTACGACCGAGGGACGGTGACTCCTACGAGCAGTACTTC. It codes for CVSNLRPRDGDSYEQYF.

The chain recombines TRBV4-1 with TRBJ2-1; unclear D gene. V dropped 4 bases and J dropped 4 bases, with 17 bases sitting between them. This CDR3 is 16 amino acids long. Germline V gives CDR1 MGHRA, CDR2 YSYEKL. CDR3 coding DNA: TGCGCCAGCAGCCCTGGTTGGGTCGTAGGGTACAATGAGCAGTTCTTC. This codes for CASSPGWVVGYNEQFF.

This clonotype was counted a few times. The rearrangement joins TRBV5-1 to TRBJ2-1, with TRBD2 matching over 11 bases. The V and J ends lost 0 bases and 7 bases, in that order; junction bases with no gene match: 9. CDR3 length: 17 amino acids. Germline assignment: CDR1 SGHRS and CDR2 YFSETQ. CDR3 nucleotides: TGCGCCAGCAGCTTGGCTCTGTTAGCGGGAGGGTCGAATGAGCAGTTCTTC. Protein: CASSLALLAGGSNEQFF.

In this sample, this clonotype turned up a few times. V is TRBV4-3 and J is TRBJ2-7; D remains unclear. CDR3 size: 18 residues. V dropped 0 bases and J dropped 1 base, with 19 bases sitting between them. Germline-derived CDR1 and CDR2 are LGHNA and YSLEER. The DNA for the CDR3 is TGCGCCAGCAGCCAAGATAACCGGAGCATAGCTGCGTCCTACGAGCAGTACTTC. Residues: CASSQDNRSIAASYEQYF.

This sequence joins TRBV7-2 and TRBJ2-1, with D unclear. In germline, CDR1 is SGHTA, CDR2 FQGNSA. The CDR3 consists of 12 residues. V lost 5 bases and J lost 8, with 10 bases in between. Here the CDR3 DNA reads TGTGCCAGCAGCCGAAATGTAGATGAGCAGTTCTTC. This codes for CASSRNVDEQFF.

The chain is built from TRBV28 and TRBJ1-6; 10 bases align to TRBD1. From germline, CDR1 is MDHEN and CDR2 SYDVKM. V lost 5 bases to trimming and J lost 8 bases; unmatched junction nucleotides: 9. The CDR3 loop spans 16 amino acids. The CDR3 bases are TGTGCCAGCAGTATCTTCCGGGACAGGGGATATTCACCCCTCCACTTT. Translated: CASSIFRDRGYSPLHF.